This is a list of T cell receptor beta chains from one sample in a study of T cell repertoires in cytomegalovirus infection. No antigen has been identified for these receptors. TCRdb redid the calling of the reads with MiXCR, one entry per CDR3 protein. The sample contains 830,000 or so distinct CDR3 sequences, about 30% of which appear only once. The sample here was cultured CD8+ T cells from PBMCs, taken from culture after CMV antigen stimulation. The receptors here all came from a human donor in good health (CMV status not recorded). Some clones in this sample may be carry-over from other donors' samples. The conserved cysteine and the conserved F or W are not part of the CDR3 here. The D gene is left open where the match is weak.

v_call	d_call	cdr3_aa
TRBV7-6	-	ASSLGWASGETQY
TRBV9	TRBD2	ASRNRLAEPSTDTQY
TRBV27	-	ASWDSTDTQY
TRBV28	-	ASSFSPENIQY
TRBV6-1	TRBD2	ASSESWRGDSIQY
TRBV28	TRBD2	ASSPTSGGALEQF
TRBV14	-	ASSQDKIQPQH
TRBV6-2/TRBV6-3	-	ASSYPLPRSTETNTEAF
TRBV9	TRBD2	ASSGIEAGEETQY
TRBV7-6	-	ASSKTAAGETQY
TRBV10-3	-	AISESNRGVEQETQY